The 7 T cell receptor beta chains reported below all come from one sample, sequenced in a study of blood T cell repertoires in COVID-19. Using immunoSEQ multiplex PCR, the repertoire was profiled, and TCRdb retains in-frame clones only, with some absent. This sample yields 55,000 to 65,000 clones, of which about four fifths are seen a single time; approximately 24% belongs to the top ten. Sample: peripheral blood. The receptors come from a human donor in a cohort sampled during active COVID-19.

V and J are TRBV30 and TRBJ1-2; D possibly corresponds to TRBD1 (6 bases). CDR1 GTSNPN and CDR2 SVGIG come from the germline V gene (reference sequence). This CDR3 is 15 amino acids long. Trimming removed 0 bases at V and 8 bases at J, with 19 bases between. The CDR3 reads CAWSVTGTLRTGYTF. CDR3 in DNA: TGTGCCTGGAGTGTAACGGGGACACTCCGGACGGGCTACACCTTC. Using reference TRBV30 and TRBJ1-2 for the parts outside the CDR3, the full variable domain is SQTIHQWPATLVQPVGSPLSLECTVEGTSNPNLYWYRQAAGRGLQLLFYSVGIGQISSEVPQNLSASRPQDRQFILSSKKLLLSDSGFYLCAWSVTGTLRTGYTFGSGTRLTVV.

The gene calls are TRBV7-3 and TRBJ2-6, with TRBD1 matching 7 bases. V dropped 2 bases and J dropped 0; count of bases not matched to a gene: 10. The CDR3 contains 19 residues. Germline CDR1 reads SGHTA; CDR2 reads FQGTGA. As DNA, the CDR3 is TGTGCCAGCAGCTTAGGTGGCAGGGGGTTGAACTCTGGGGCCAACGTCCTGACTTTC. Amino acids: CASSLGGRGLNSGANVLTF. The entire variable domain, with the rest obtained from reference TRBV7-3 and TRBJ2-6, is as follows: GAGVSQTPSNKVTEKGKYVELRCDPISGHTALYWYRQSLGQGPEFLIYFQGTGAADDSGLPNDRFFAVRPEGSVSTLKIQRTERGDSAVYLCASSLGGRGLNSGANVLTFGAGSRLTVL.

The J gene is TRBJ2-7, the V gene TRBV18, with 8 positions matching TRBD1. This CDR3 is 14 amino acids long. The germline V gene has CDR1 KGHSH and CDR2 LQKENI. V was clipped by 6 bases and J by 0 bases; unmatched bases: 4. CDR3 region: CASSAGTGSYEQYF. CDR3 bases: TGTGCCAGCTCGGCCGGGACAGGCTCCTACGAGCAGTACTTC.

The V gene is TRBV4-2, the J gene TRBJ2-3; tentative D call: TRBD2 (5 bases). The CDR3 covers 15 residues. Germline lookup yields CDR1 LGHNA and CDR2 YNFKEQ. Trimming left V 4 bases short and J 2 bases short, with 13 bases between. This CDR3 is CASSPLVAPTDTQYF. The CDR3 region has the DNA TGTGCCAGCAGCCCCTTAGTAGCGCCCACAGATACGCAGTATTTT.

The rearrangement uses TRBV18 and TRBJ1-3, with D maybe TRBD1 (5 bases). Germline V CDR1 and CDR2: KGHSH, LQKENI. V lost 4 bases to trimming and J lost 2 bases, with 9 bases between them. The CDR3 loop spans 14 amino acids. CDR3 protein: CASSQQETGNTIYF. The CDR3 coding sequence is TGTGCCAGCTCACAACAGGAGACTGGAAACACCATATATTTT.

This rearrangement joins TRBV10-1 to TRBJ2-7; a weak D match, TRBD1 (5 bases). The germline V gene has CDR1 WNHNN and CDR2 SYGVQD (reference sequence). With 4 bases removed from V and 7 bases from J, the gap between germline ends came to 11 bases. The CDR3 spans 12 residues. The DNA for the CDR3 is TGCGCCAGCAGTGGCCCCCAGGGTGAGCAGTACTTC. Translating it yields CASSGPQGEQYF.

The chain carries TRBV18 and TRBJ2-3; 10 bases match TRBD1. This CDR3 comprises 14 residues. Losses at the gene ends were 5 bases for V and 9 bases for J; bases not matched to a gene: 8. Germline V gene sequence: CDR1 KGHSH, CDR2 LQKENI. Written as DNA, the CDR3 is TGTGCCAGCTCATCGGGACAGGGGCTAATAACGCAGTATTTT. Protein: CASSSGQGLITQYF.